This TCR beta chain was profiled in a study of blood T cell repertoires in COVID-19. Study at large: Acute-phase and convalescent COVID-19 samples originated in the United States, Italy and Spain. T cells, B-cell-depleted T cells, or PBMCs supplied cDNA or gDNA.

As processed by the authors: Amplification from reference gene primers served as the basis for estimated nucleated cell counts. Sequenced by immunoSEQ multiplex PCR; TCRdb stores in-frame clones only, minus some. The D gene and trimming were derived from the DNA, and the V and J assignments and clone size from that table. The table shows around 21,000 clones, with about nine tenths occurring only once. Germline CDR1 is LGHDT and CDR2 is YNNKEL (reference sequence). Trimming pared 1 base from V and 3 bases from J, leaving 22 bases between. This CDR3 has 19 amino acids. The rearrangement links TRBV3-1 (or the pseudogene TRBV3-2) to TRBJ1-3; no reliable D call. The sample comprised peripheral blood. The sequence derives from a human donor in a cohort sampled during active COVID-19. CDR3: CASSQVTLFGERHGNTIYF. Here the CDR3 DNA reads TGTGCCAGCAGCCAAGTAACTCTATTCGGGGAGAGGCATGGAAACACCATATATTTT.